This T cell receptor beta chain was documented in a study of fetal regulatory T cell absence and autoimmunity. Study results and caveats: In IPEX, the enrichment was taken to support antigen-driven autoimmunity before birth.

Clones were read by immunoSEQ multiplex PCR, and TCRdb kept only the in-frame ones, dropping some. The table includes about 46,000 clones, roughly 80% detected once. Worth noting for this clone: Its antigen remains unknown.

The germline V gene has CDR1 SGHNT and CDR2 YYREEE (reference sequence). The V segment lost 4 bases and the J segment 3 bases; nucleotides outside the gene matches: 5. This CDR3 is 16 amino acids long. The sequence was obtained from a newborn boy with IPEX syndrome. V gene TRBV5-4 combines with J gene TRBJ2-5; 14 positions agree with TRBD2. Sequencing was carried out using cord blood. CDR3 residues: CASSIGTSGGEETQYF. CDR3 DNA: TGTGCCAGCAGCATAGGGACTAGCGGGGGTGAAGAGACCCAGTACTTC.